What follows is one T cell receptor beta chain and its context. Its antigen is currently unknown. The PCR was carried out with 60 Vbeta primers and 13 Jbeta primers. Generated by immunoSEQ multiplex PCR, the TCRdb table keeps only in-frame clones and is missing some. This sample's clone table lists about 46,000 clones. Trimming took off 2 bases at V and 4 bases at J, with 6 bases between the two ends. CDR1 SGHTA and CDR2 FQGNSA come from the germline V gene. The CDR3 totals 13 residues. The record originates from a study of cytomegalovirus exposure and HLA in healthy donors. General study findings and limits: Accurate prediction of HLA-A and HLA-B alleles (for most subjects) was reportedly achieved from TCR beta sequences. Sequencing likely produced, as an artifact, a cluster of highly shared sequence variants.

The receptor's source is a woman in her 40s in good health and CMV-seronegative. The sequenced sample was PBMCs. The chain has TRBV7-2 and TRBJ1-5; a possible D gene is TRBD1 (5 bases). The CDR3 DNA is TGTGCCAGCAGCTTAAGGGGTAATCAGCCCCAGCATTTT. It encodes CASSLRGNQPQHF.